A single sample gave rise to the 20 T cell receptor beta chains below, sequenced in a study of T cell responses to AZD1222 COVID-19 vaccine. TCRdb's table, derived via immunoSEQ multiplex PCR, lists solely in-frame clones and lacks some. Among around 130,000 clones listed, 75% to 95% were seen once. Material: peripheral blood, obtained on day 0 of AZD1222 vaccination. The receptors were sampled from an adult in good health.

This clone showed up just a few times. The rearrangement links TRBV27 to TRBJ1-2, with D hard to call. Between the trimmed V and J ends, which lost 0 bases and 7 bases, there was a span of 12 bases. This CDR3 contains 14 residues. Germline V gene lookup returns CDR1 MNHEY and CDR2 SMNVEV (reference sequence). The CDR3 reads CASSLSGSTIGYTF. The CDR3 nucleotides read TGTGCCAGCAGTTTATCAGGCAGTACTATTGGCTACACCTTC.

The chain carries TRBV6-5 and TRBJ2-7, with 7 bases lining up with TRBD1. The CDR3 has 13 amino acids. With V trimmed by 4 bases and J by 8 bases, 8 bases remained unmatched. Per the germline V gene, CDR1 is MNHEY and CDR2 is SVGAGI. CDR3 coding DNA: TGTGCCAGCAGTTTGTCACAGGGGCACAAGCAGTACTTC. Protein: CASSLSQGHKQYF.

V and J are TRBV18 and TRBJ2-1; 9 bases match TRBD1. The germline gives CDR1 KGHSH, CDR2 LQKENI. With V trimmed by 4 bases and J by 8 bases, 3 bases remained unmatched. The CDR3 loop spans 13 amino acids. The CDR3 loop reads CASSHTGGYEQFF. DNA of the CDR3: TGTGCCAGCTCACACACAGGGGGCTATGAGCAGTTCTTC. Based on the CDR3 plus reference TRBV18 and TRBJ2-1, the full variable domain is NAGVMQNPRHLVRRRGQEARLRCSPMKGHSHVYWYRQLPEEGLKFMVYLQKENIIDESGMPKERFSAEFPKEGPSILRIQQVVRGDSAAYFCASSHTGGYEQFFGPGTRLTVL.

V and J are TRBV21-1 and TRBJ1-4. TRBV21-1 is labeled a pseudogene. This CDR3 is built from 15 residues. CDR3: CASSKGRQGEEKLFF. The CDR3, as DNA: TGTGCCAGCAGCAAAGGCCGCCAGGGAGAGGAAAAACTGTTTTTT.

V and J are TRBV5-1 and TRBJ1-2; the D is unclear. Germline CDR1 reads SGHRS; CDR2 reads YFSETQ. The CDR3 covers 16 residues. The ends were cut back, 3 bases at V and 4 bases at J, with 19 bases in the middle. CDR3 protein: CASSSGLGGQLYGYTF. CDR3 nucleotide sequence: TGCGCCAGCAGCTCTGGTCTTGGTGGGCAGCTCTATGGCTACACCTTC. The full variable domain, with the rest looked up from reference TRBV5-1 and TRBJ1-2, is KAGVTQTPRYLIKTRGQQVTLSCSPISGHRSVSWYQQTPGQGLQFLFEYFSETQRNKGNFPGRFSGRQFSNSRSEMNVSTLELGDSALYLCASSSGLGGQLYGYTFGSGTRLTVV.

The chain is built from TRBV12-3 or TRBV12-4 and TRBJ1-1; D is possibly TRBD1 (5 bases). The CDR3 loop spans 12 amino acids. Trimming took 4 bases from V and 10 from J, leaving 13 bases between them. CDR3 nucleotide sequence: TGTGCCAGCAGTTCCTTTGGGGGGACAGCTTTCTTT. Its protein is CASSSFGGTAFF.

This clone was counted once. The chain combines TRBV18 with TRBJ1-1; 8 bases align to TRBD1. The CDR3 length is 13 residues. The V and J ends lost 8 bases and 4 bases, in that order; junction bases with no gene match: 6. Germline CDR1 is KGHSH and CDR2 is LQKENI. The CDR3: CASREDRVTEAFF. In nucleotides, the CDR3 is TGTGCCAGCAGGGAGGACAGGGTCACTGAAGCTTTCTTT.

The chain couples TRBV19 to TRBJ1-2, with D uncertain. This CDR3 contains 13 residues. The V gene lost 6 bases and the J gene lost 0 bases, with 8 bases spanning the gap. The germline V gene encodes CDR1 LNHDA and CDR2 SQIVND (reference sequence). DNA of the CDR3: TGTGCCAGTAGATTACCTTCTAACTATGGCTACACCTTC. As protein: CASRLPSNYGYTF.

The DNA of the CDR3 is TGCGCCAGCAGGCATTCAGGGAACACCGGGGAGCTGTTTTTT. Translating gives CASRHSGNTGELFF. V gene TRBV5-1 combines with J gene TRBJ2-2; D remains unclear. The germline gives CDR1 SGHRS, CDR2 YFSETQ. The ends were cut back, 5 bases at V and 1 base at J, with 9 bases in the middle. The CDR3 runs to 14 residues.

This clone was observed a single time. V is TRBV29-1 and J is TRBJ1-2; D possibly corresponds to TRBD1 (5 bases). The germline V gene has CDR1 SQVTM and CDR2 ANQGSEA. The V gene lost 0 bases and the J gene lost 6 bases, with 14 bases spanning the gap. This CDR3 contains 14 residues. Here the CDR3 reads CSVEDRAGYNGYTF. CDR3 in DNA: TGCAGCGTTGAAGATCGTGCAGGGTACAATGGCTACACCTTC.

CDR3 coding DNA: TGTGCCAGCACCCTTCAGGGTATTCGCTACGAGCAGTACTTC. Translation gives CASTLQGIRYEQYF. The chain links TRBV27 to TRBJ2-7; D possibly corresponds to TRBD1 (5 bases). V lost 7 bases and J 3 bases, leaving 16 bases between the germline ends. Germline loops: CDR1 MNHEY, CDR2 SMNVEV (reference sequence). The CDR3 has 14 amino acids.

The chain carries TRBV2 and TRBJ2-7; D may be TRBD1 (5 bases). CDR3 size: 17 residues. Germline V CDR1 and CDR2: SNHLY, FYNNEI. V lost 0 bases, J lost 2 bases, and 17 bases lay in between. The CDR3 DNA reads as TGTGCCAGCAGTGAAGCGGGTTTGAACCAGGGCCCCTACGAGCAGTACTTC. Its translation is CASSEAGLNQGPYEQYF.

This chain links TRBV19 with TRBJ1-2; no definite D call. The germline V and J ends were trimmed by 4 bases and 0 bases, with 6 bases remaining between them. The CDR3 consists of 13 residues. Per germline, CDR1 LNHDA and CDR2 SQIVND (reference sequence). Written as DNA, the CDR3 is TGTGCCAGTAGTACCGCAACTAACTATGGCTACACCTTC. The encoded protein is CASSTATNYGYTF.

This clone was seen just once. The chain combines TRBV7-8 with TRBJ1-3; 8 nucleotides line up with TRBD1. V shed 3 bases, J shed 1 base, and the junction held 5 bases outside the gene matches. This CDR3 has 16 amino acids. CDR1 and CDR2 from the germline V gene are SGHVS and FQNEAQ. Here the CDR3 DNA reads TGTGCCAGCAGCTTTCACCGGGACAGGTCTGGAAACACCATATATTTT. This encodes CASSFHRDRSGNTIYF.

As DNA, the CDR3 is TGTGCCAGCAACAACAGGGGTAAGGGGTATGGCTACACCTTC. Its protein is CASNNRGKGYGYTF. The chain recombines TRBV9 with TRBJ1-2, with 7 nucleotides matching TRBD1. J was trimmed by 5 bases and V by 6 bases; bases with no gene match: 10. CDR3 length: 14 amino acids. Germline V gene sequence: CDR1 SGDLS, CDR2 YYNGEE. The complete variable domain, with remaining parts taken from reference TRBV9 and TRBJ1-2, reads DSGVTQTPKHLITATGQRVTLRCSPRSGDLSVYWYQQSLDQGLQFLIQYYNGEERAKGNILERFSAQQFPDLHSELNLSSLELGDSALYFCASNNRGKGYGYTFGSGTRLTVV.

The chain has TRBV7-9 and TRBJ2-1, with 7 bases that match TRBD1. The CDR3 consists of 16 residues. From germline, CDR1 is SEHNR and CDR2 FQNEAQ (reference sequence). J lost 7 bases, V lost 5 bases, and 14 bases had no gene match. The CDR3 nucleotides are TGTGCCAGCAGCCAGGGATCCGCAGGGGGAAGAAATGAGCAGTTCTTC. This sequence encodes CASSQGSAGGRNEQFF.

The table lists this clone with a count of one. The V call is TRBV7-2, the J call TRBJ2-1; 10 nucleotides line up with TRBD2. Germline loops: CDR1 SGHTA, CDR2 FQGNSA. The ends lost 0 bases at V and 9 bases at J; junction bases unmatched: 5. This CDR3 is 15 amino acids long. CDR3 coding DNA: TGTGCCAGCAGCTTAGCTCTAGCGGGAGTGGTTGAGCAGTTCTTC. This translates into CASSLALAGVVEQFF.

This clone was seen just once. The chain recombines TRBV7-9 with TRBJ1-1; D unresolved. This CDR3 is built from 15 residues. Per germline, CDR1 SEHNR and CDR2 FQNEAQ (reference sequence). V was cut by 7 bases and J by 0 bases, with 15 bases left in between. CDR3 loop: CASNTGSGLNTEAFF. CDR3 in DNA: TGTGCCAGCAACACCGGTTCTGGCCTGAACACTGAAGCTTTCTTT.

The chain employs TRBV27 and TRBJ2-7; 10 bases match TRBD2. This CDR3 is built from 15 residues. V dropped 7 bases and J dropped 3; count of bases not matched to a gene: 9. The germline V gene has CDR1 MNHEY and CDR2 SMNVEV (reference sequence). Here the CDR3 reads CASKMLAGDGYEQYF. The CDR3 nucleotides read TGTGCCAGCAAGATGCTAGCGGGAGATGGCTACGAGCAGTACTTC.

This chain joins TRBV6-6 and TRBJ2-7; the match to TRBD1 covers 10 bases. Trimming cost V 4 bases and J 6 bases; bases outside gene matches: 9. CDR1 is MNHNY and CDR2 is SVGAGI in the germline V gene (reference sequence). This CDR3 region has 15 residues. CDR3 coding DNA: TGTGCCAGCAGTTGGCGCGACAGGGGGCAGAGCGAGCAGTACTTC. Its protein is CASSWRDRGQSEQYF.